These 20 T cell receptor beta chains originate from one sample sequenced in a study of cytomegalovirus exposure and HLA in healthy donors. PCR used 60 Vbeta primers and 13 Jbeta primers. Sequencing was performed with immunoSEQ multiplex PCR; in TCRdb, only in-frame clones are kept and a portion is missing. Seen here are under 250,000 clones, more than 75% observed once, and the top ten hold about 0.25%. Sequenced input: PBMCs. The receptors originated from a girl aged 2-10 years in good health and CMV-seronegative.

J is TRBJ1-1 and V is TRBV6-1, with D possibly TRBD1 on 6 matching bases. CDR3 length: 17 amino acids. V was shortened by 2 bases and J by 5 bases, with 21 bases between the two germline ends. Germline V gene lookup returns CDR1 MNHNS and CDR2 SASEGT. The chain's CDR3 is CASSESGGRGRNTEAFF. CDR3 DNA sequence: TGTGCCAGCAGTGAATCGGGGGGGAGGGGGAGAAATACTGAAGCTTTCTTT.

The chain is built from TRBV30 and TRBJ2-5, with D maybe TRBD2 (5 bases). The germline gives CDR1 GTSNPN, CDR2 SVGIG (reference sequence). The CDR3 totals 13 residues. V dropped 4 bases and J dropped 1 base, with 10 bases sitting between them. The DNA of the CDR3 is TGTGCCTGGATTCCTAGCCTCCAAGAGACCCAGTACTTC. This encodes CAWIPSLQETQYF.

Details on this clone: The sample carries other DNA sequences with the same CDR3. The V call is TRBV5-1, the J call TRBJ2-1, with 10 bases lining up with TRBD2. CDR1 and CDR2 (germline): SGHRS, YFSETQ. Unmatched junction bases numbered 1, after V lost 0 bases and J lost 4 bases. The CDR3 contains 15 residues. The CDR3 is CASSLGLAGYNEQFF. In nucleotides, the CDR3 is TGCGCCAGCAGCTTGGGACTAGCGGGTTACAATGAGCAGTTCTTC.

Only a few counts were recorded for this clone. J is TRBJ2-4 and V is TRBV6-1; TRBD1 aligns across 8 bases. CDR3 size: 13 residues. Germline V lookup: CDR1 MNHNS, CDR2 SASEGT. Trimming took 5 bases from V and 9 from J; bases not matched to a gene: 6. CDR3 sequence: CASSTGGVSIQYF. The CDR3, as DNA: TGTGCCAGCAGTACAGGGGGTGTGAGCATTCAGTACTTC.

The CDR3: CASSVDRPANYGYTF. DNA of the CDR3: TGTGCCAGCAGTGTCGACAGACCTGCTAACTATGGCTACACCTTC. The chain recombines TRBV6-1 with TRBJ1-2, with D tentatively TRBD1 (5 bases). V was clipped by 4 bases and J by 0 bases, with 12 bases between them. The CDR3 spans 15 residues. From germline, CDR1 is MNHNS and CDR2 SASEGT.

The rearrangement joins TRBV6-5 to TRBJ1-1; D not certain. CDR1 is MNHEY, CDR2 SVGAGI, per germline. The germline V and J ends were trimmed by 2 bases and 1 base, with 5 bases remaining between them. There are 13 residues in the CDR3. The CDR3 sequence: CASSYRQNTEAFF. The CDR3 region has the DNA TGTGCCAGCAGTTACCGACAGAACACTGAAGCTTTCTTT.

This chain's CDR3 is CSARVSTEAFF. The CDR3 DNA sequence: TGCAGTGCTAGGGTGAGCACTGAAGCTTTCTTT. The chain employs TRBV20-1 and TRBJ1-1; D gene uncertain. V lost 3 bases to trimming and J lost 4 bases, with 6 bases between them. The V gene's germline CDR1 is DFQATT and CDR2 SNEGSKA (reference sequence). This CDR3 contains 11 residues.

This clone was counted once. The chain couples TRBV6-1 to TRBJ1-2; 8 positions agree with TRBD1. The CDR3 totals 14 residues. Germline V CDR1 and CDR2: MNHNS, SASEGT. Trimming took 5 bases from V and 4 from J; bases not matched to a gene: 6. The CDR3 spells CASSPRQGPYGYTF. As DNA, the CDR3 is TGTGCCAGCAGTCCACGACAGGGGCCCTATGGCTACACCTTC.

This chain joins TRBV7-8 and TRBJ1-3; 8 positions match TRBD1. J was trimmed by 4 bases and V by 4 bases; bases with no gene match: 3. From germline, CDR1 is SGHVS and CDR2 FQNEAQ. This CDR3 contains 14 residues. Written as DNA, the CDR3 is TGTGCCAGCAGCTGGACAGGGAAAGGAAACACCATATATTTT. Its protein is CASSWTGKGNTIYF.

The table lists this clone with a count of one. The CDR3: CASSLYRDSGYTF. The CDR3 nucleotides read TGTGCCAGCAGCCTATACCGGGACAGTGGCTACACCTTC. This chain uses TRBV13 with TRBJ1-2, with TRBD1 matching 7 bases. The V gene end was trimmed by 5 bases and the J gene end by 7 bases; junction bases not matched to a gene: 7. The CDR3 consists of 13 residues. Germline CDR1 PRHDT, CDR2 FYEKMQ (reference sequence).

The gene calls are TRBV25-1 and TRBJ2-5; D is unclear. Trimming left V 9 bases short and J 3 bases short, with 5 bases between. CDR1 is MGHDK and CDR2 is SYGVNS in the germline V gene. The CDR3 has 10 amino acids. The CDR3: CASSEETQYF. The CDR3 DNA follows: TGTGCCAGTTCGGAAGAGACCCAGTACTTC. The full variable domain, its missing parts supplied by reference TRBV25-1 and TRBJ2-5, is EADIYQTPRYLVIGTGKKITLECSQTMGHDKMYWYQQDPGMELHLIHYSYGVNSTEKGDLSSESTVSRIRTEHFPLTLESARPSHTSQYLCASSEETQYFGPGTRLLVL.

The chain uses TRBV6-5 and TRBJ2-2; D is unclear. This CDR3 region has 13 residues. Trimming left V 2 bases short and J 4 bases short, with 5 bases between. CDR1 MNHEY and CDR2 SVGAGI come from the germline V gene. Here the CDR3 reads CASSYGITGELFF. The CDR3 nucleotides are TGTGCCAGCAGTTACGGCATCACCGGGGAGCTGTTTTTT.

This chain joins TRBV6-6 and TRBJ2-1, with 8 bases aligning to TRBD2. With V trimmed by 5 bases and J by 3 bases, 6 bases remained unmatched. The CDR3 loop spans 15 amino acids. CDR1 is MNHNY, CDR2 SVGAGI, per germline (reference sequence). The CDR3, as DNA: TGTGCCAGCAGTCAAACTAGCGGCCGCTACAATGAGCAGTTCTTC. Encoded protein: CASSQTSGRYNEQFF.

This clone has a single count. The chain links TRBV2 to TRBJ1-5; D gene ambiguous. Germline CDR1 is SNHLY and CDR2 is FYNNEI. Trimming took off 5 bases at V and 2 bases at J, with 4 bases between the two ends. The CDR3 has 12 residues. DNA of the CDR3: TGTGCCAGCAGTCATCGCAATCAGCCCCAGCATTTT. As protein: CASSHRNQPQHF.

Written as DNA, the CDR3 is TGTGCCACCAGCAGAGTGACCAGGGGCACTGAAGCTTTCTTT. Amino acids: CATSRVTRGTEAFF. This sequence joins TRBV15 and TRBJ1-1, with a tentative D call TRBD1 (6 bases). V was pared by 1 base and J by 4 bases, with 10 bases between. Germline V lookup: CDR1 LNHNV, CDR2 YYDKDF (reference sequence). This CDR3 spans 14 amino acids.

The rearrangement links TRBV2 to TRBJ1-2; TRBD1 matches at 8 bases. Germline CDR1 reads SNHLY; CDR2 reads FYNNEI. Trimming cost V 2 bases and J 2 bases; bases outside gene matches: 4. The CDR3 runs to 15 residues. For the CDR3, the DNA is TGTGCCAGCAGTGAAATAGGACAGGGAAACTATGGCTACACCTTC. This gives the protein CASSEIGQGNYGYTF.

The chain joins TRBV5-1 to TRBJ1-2, with TRBD1 matching 7 bases. Germline values: CDR1 SGHRS, CDR2 YFSETQ. With 6 bases clipped from V and 2 bases from J, the junction kept 13 bases outside the gene matches. This CDR3 has 16 residues. The CDR3 here is CASTRASGTANYGYTF. Written as DNA, the CDR3 is TGCGCCAGCACACGGGCATCCGGGACAGCCAACTATGGCTACACCTTC. Full variable domain (rest looked up from reference TRBV5-1 and TRBJ1-2): KAGVTQTPRYLIKTRGQQVTLSCSPISGHRSVSWYQQTPGQGLQFLFEYFSETQRNKGNFPGRFSGRQFSNSRSEMNVSTLELGDSALYLCASTRASGTANYGYTFGSGTRLTVV.

The chain joins TRBV7-2 to TRBJ1-2; TRBD1 matches at 7 bases. The CDR3 length is 14 residues. Germline lookup yields CDR1 SGHTA and CDR2 FQGNSA. J lost 8 bases, V lost 0 bases, and 6 bases had no gene match. CDR3 residues: CASSLALTGIGYTF. The CDR3 DNA reads as TGTGCCAGCAGCTTAGCCCTGACAGGGATCGGCTACACCTTC.

The chain is built from TRBV18 and TRBJ2-5, with 8 positions matching TRBD2. V was pared by 3 bases and J by 4 bases, with 4 bases of the junction left unmatched. Germline V gene data show CDR1 as KGHSH and CDR2 as LQKENI. The CDR3 totals 14 residues. The CDR3 reads CASSPFGGVETQYF. CDR3 coding DNA: TGTGCCAGCTCACCCTTCGGGGGGGTAGAGACCCAGTACTTC.

This clone was detected once. V is TRBV6-1 and J is TRBJ2-1; TRBD2 matches 9 bases. CDR3 length: 14 residues. J was trimmed by 5 bases and V by 5 bases; bases with no gene match: 4. Germline CDR1 is MNHNS and CDR2 is SASEGT. DNA of the CDR3: TGTGCCAGCAGTATAGCGGGAGTAAACAATGAGCAGTTCTTC. It yields the protein CASSIAGVNNEQFF.